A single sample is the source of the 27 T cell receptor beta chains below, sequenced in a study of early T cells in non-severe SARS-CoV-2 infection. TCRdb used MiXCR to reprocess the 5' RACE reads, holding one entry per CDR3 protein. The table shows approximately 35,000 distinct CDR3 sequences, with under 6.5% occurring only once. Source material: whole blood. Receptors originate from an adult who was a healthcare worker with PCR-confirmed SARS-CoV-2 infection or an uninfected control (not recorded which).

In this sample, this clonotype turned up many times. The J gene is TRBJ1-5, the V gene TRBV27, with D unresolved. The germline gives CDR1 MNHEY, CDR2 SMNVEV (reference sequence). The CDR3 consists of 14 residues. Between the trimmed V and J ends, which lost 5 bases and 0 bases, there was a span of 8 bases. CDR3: CASSGGHSNQPQHF. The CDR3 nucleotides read TGTGCCAGCAGTGGCGGCCATAGCAATCAGCCCCAGCATTTT.

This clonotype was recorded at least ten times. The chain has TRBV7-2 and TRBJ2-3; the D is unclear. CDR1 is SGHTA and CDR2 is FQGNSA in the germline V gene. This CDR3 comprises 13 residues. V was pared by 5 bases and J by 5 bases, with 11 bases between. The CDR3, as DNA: TGTGCCAGCAGCAAAGGATTTGGAGATACGCAGTATTTT. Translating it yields CASSKGFGDTQYF.

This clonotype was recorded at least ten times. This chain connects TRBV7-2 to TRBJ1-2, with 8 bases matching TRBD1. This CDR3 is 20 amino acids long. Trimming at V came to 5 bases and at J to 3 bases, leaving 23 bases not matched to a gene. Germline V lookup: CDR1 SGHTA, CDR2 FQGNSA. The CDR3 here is CASSPTTLNTGTGSYYGYTF. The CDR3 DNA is TGTGCCAGCAGCCCAACGACACTCAATACCGGGACAGGATCGTACTATGGCTACACCTTC.

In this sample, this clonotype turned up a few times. CDR3: CASSYLPGTSVNNEQFF. Here the CDR3 DNA reads TGTGCCAGCAGCTACCTCCCCGGGACTAGCGTGAACAATGAGCAGTTCTTC. V usage is TRBV7-6 and J usage is TRBJ2-1, with 10 bases identical to TRBD2. There are 17 residues in the CDR3. V dropped 4 bases and J dropped 5; count of bases not matched to a gene: 11. Looked up from germline, CDR1 is SGHVS and CDR2 is FNYEAQ.

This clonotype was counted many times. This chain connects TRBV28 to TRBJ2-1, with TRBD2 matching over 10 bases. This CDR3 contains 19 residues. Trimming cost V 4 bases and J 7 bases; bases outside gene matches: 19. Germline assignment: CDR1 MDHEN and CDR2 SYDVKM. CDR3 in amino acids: CASSSFHRAGGPRSNEQFF. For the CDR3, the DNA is TGTGCCAGCAGTTCGTTTCATCGAGCGGGGGGGCCCCGTAGTAATGAGCAGTTCTTC.

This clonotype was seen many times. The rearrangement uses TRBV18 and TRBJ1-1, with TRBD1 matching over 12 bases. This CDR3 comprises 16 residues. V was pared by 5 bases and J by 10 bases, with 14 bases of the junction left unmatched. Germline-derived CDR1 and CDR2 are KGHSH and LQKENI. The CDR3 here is CASSTSGTGGLWGAFF. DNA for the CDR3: TGTGCCAGCTCAACCTCCGGGACAGGGGGCCTCTGGGGAGCTTTCTTT. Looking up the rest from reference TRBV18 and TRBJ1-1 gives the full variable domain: NAGVMQNPRHLVRRRGQEARLRCSPMKGHSHVYWYRQLPEEGLKFMVYLQKENIIDESGMPKERFSAEFPKEGPSILRIQQVVRGDSAAYFCASSTSGTGGLWGAFFGQGTRLTVV.

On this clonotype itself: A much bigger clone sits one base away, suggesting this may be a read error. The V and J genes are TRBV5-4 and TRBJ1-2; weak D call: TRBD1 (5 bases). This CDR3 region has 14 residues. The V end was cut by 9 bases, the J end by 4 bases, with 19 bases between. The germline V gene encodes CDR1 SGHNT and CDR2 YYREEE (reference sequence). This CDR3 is CATEDEGSAYGYTF. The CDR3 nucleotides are TGTGCCACAGAGGATGAGGGGTCGGCCTATGGCTACACCTTC. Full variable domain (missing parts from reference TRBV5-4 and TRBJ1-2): ETGVTQSPTHLIKTRGQQVTLRCSSQSGHNTVSWYQQALGQGPQFIFQYYREEENGRGNFPPRFSGLQFPNYSSELNVNALELDDSALYLCATEDEGSAYGYTFGSGTRLTVV.

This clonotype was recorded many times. The CDR3 DNA reads TGTGCCAGCAGCCGAACAGGTTCAAATCAGCCCCAGCATTTT. Protein: CASSRTGSNQPQHF. The chain is built from TRBV7-9 and TRBJ1-5; D is possibly TRBD1 (5 bases). The CDR3 totals 14 residues. Looked up from germline, CDR1 is SEHNR and CDR2 is FQNEAQ (reference sequence). V gave up 5 bases and J gave up 4 bases, with 12 bases separating them.

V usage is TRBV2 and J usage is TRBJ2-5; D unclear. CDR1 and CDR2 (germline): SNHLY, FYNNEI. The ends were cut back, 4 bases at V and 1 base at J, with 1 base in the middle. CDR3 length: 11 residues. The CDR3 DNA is TGTGCCAGCAGTGCCCAAGAGACCCAGTACTTC. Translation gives CASSAQETQYF.

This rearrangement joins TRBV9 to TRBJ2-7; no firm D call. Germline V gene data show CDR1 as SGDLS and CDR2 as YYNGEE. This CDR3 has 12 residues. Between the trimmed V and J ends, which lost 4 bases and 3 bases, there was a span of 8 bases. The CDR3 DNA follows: TGTGCCAGCAGCCCGCCGTACTACGAGCAGTACTTC. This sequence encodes CASSPPYYEQYF.

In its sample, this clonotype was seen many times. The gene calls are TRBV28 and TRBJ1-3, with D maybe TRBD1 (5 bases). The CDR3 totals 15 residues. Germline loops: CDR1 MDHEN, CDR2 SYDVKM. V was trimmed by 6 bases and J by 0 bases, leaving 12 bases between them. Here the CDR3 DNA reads TGTGCCAGCAGCAATGGGGCAGTCTCTGGAAACACCATATATTTT. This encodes CASSNGAVSGNTIYF.

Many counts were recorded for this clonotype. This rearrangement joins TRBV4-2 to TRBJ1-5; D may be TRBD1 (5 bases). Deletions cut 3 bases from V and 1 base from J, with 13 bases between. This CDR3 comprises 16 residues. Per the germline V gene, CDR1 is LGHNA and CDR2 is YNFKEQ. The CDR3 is CASSQSRETSNQPQHF. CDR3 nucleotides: TGTGCCAGCAGCCAGAGCAGGGAAACGAGCAATCAGCCCCAGCATTTT.

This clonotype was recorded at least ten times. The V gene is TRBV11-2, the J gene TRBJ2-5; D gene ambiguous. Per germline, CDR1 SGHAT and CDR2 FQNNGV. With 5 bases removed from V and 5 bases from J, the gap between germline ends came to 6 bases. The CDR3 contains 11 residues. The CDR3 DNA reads TGTGCCAGCAGCCCCGGGGAGACCCAGTACTTC. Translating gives CASSPGETQYF.

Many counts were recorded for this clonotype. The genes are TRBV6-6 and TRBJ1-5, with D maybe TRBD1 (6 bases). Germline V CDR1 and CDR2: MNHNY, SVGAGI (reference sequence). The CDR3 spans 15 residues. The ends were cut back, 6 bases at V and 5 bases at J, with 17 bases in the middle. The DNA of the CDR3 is TGTGCCAGCAGCGACCCACAGGGTGTTGATCAGCCCCAGCATTTT. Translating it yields CASSDPQGVDQPQHF.

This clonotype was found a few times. CDR3 in amino acids: CASSLEPGTEAFF. CDR3 coding DNA: TGTGCCAGCAGCTTGGAGCCAGGGACTGAAGCTTTCTTT. The V gene is TRBV5-6, the J gene TRBJ1-1, with D possibly being TRBD1 (5 bases). V lost 0 bases and J 5 bases, leaving 8 bases between the germline ends. Looked up from germline, CDR1 is SGHDT and CDR2 is YYEEEE. CDR3 length equals 13 residues.

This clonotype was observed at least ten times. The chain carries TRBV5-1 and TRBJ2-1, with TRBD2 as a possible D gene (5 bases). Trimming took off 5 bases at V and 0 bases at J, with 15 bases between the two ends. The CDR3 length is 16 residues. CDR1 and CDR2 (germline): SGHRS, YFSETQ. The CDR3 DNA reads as TGCGCCAGCAGAAGCTCGGGGAGTACCTCCTACAATGAGCAGTTCTTC. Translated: CASRSSGSTSYNEQFF.

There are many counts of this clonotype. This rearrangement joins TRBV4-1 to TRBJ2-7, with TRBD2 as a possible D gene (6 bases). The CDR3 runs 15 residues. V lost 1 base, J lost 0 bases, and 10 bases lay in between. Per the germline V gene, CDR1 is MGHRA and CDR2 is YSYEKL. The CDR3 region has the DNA TGCGCCAGCAGCCAAGCTGGAGGGTACTCCTACGAGCAGTACTTC. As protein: CASSQAGGYSYEQYF.

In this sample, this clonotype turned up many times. This CDR3 reads CASSQERTRTDTQYF. The CDR3 DNA reads TGCGCCAGCAGCCAAGAGAGGACGAGGACAGATACGCAGTATTTT. The J gene is TRBJ2-3, the V gene TRBV4-3; D call uncertain. Deletions cut 0 bases from V and 3 bases from J, with 10 bases between. This CDR3 is built from 15 residues. The V gene's germline CDR1 is LGHNA and CDR2 YSLEER.

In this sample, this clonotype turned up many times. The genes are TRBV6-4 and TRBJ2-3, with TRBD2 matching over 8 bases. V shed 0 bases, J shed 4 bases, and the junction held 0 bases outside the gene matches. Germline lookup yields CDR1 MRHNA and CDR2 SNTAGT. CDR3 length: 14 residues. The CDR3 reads CASSDSRGADTQYF. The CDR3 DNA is TGTGCCAGCAGTGACTCGCGGGGGGCAGATACGCAGTATTTT.

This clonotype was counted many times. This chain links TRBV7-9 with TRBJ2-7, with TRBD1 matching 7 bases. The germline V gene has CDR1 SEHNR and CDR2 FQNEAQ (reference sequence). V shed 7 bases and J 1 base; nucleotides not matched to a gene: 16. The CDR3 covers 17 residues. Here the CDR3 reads CASTEFGMAGGSYEQYF. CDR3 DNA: TGTGCCAGCACCGAATTCGGGATGGCAGGGGGTTCCTACGAGCAGTACTTC.

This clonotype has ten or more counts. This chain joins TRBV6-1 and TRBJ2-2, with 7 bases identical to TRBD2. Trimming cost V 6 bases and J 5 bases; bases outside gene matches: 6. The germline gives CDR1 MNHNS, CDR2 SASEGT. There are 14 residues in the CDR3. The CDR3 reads CASSQSGETGELFF. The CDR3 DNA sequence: TGTGCCAGCAGCCAAAGCGGGGAAACCGGGGAGCTGTTTTTT.

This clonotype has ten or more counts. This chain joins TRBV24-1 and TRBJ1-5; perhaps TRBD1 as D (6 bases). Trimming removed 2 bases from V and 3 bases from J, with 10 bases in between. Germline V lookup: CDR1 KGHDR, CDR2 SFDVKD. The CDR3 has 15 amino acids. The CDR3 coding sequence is TGTGCCACCAGTGATTCTACAGGGTTCAATCAGCCCCAGCATTTT. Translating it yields CATSDSTGFNQPQHF.

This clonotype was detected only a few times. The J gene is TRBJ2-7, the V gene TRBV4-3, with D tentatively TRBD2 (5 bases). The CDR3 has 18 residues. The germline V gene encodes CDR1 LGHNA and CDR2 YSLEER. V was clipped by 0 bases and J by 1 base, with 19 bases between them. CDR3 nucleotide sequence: TGCGCCAGCAGCCAAGACGGGAACAAACATCTACATTCCTACGAGCAGTACTTC. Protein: CASSQDGNKHLHSYEQYF.

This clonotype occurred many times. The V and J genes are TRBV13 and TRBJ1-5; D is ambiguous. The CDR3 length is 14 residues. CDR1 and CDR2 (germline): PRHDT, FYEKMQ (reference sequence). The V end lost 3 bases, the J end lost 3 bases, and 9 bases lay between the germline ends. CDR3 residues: CASSFGQVNQPQHF. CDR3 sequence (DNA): TGTGCCAGCAGCTTTGGTCAGGTCAATCAGCCCCAGCATTTT.

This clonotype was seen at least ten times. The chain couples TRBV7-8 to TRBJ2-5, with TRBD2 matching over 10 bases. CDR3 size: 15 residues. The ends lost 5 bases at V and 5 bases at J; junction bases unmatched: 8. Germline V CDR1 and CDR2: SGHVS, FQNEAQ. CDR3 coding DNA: TGTGCCAGCAGCCTCCAGCGGGGGGGCCGCGAGACCCAGTACTTC. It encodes CASSLQRGGRETQYF. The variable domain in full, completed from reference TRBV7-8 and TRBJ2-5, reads GAGVSQSPRYKVAKRGQDVALRCDPISGHVSLFWYQQALGQGPEFLTYFQNEAQLDKSGLPSDRFFAERPEGSVSTLKIQRTQQEDSAVYLCASSLQRGGRETQYFGPGTRLLVL.

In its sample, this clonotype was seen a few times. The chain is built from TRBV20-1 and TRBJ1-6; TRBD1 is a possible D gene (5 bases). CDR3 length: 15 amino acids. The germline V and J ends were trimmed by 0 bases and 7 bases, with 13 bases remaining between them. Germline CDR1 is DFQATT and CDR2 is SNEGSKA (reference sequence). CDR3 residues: CSARDIRGGNSPLHF. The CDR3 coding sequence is TGCAGTGCTAGAGATATACGGGGGGGGAATTCACCCCTCCACTTT.

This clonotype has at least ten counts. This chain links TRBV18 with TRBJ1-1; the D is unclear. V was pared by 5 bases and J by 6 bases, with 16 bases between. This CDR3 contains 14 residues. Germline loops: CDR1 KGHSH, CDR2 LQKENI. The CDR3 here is CASSIQKGFAEAFF. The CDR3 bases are TGTGCCAGCTCAATTCAAAAGGGTTTCGCTGAAGCTTTCTTT.